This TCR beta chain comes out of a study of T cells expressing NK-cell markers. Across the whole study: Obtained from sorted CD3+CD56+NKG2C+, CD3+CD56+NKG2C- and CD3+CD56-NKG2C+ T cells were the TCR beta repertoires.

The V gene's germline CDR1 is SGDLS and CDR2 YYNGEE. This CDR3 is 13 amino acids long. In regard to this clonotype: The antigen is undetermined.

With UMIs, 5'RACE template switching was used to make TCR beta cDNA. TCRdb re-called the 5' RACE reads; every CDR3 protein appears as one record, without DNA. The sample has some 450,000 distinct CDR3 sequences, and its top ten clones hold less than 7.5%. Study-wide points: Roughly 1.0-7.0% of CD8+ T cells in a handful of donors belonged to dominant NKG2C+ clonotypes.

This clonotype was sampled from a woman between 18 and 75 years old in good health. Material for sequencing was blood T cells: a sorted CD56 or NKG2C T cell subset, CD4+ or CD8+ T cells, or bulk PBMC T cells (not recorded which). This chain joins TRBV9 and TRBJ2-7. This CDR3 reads CASSMDSSYEQYF.